The 5 T cell receptor beta chains given below trace back to one sample, sequenced in a study of T-cell memory formation after mild COVID-19. Using its own MiXCR run on the 5' RACE reads, TCRdb lists one record per CDR3 protein. The profile shows roughly 89,000 distinct CDR3 sequences, less than 15% of them singletons. Sequencing was performed on PBMCs or a T cell subset sorted from them (not recorded which). Every receptor here comes from an adult woman who had mild COVID-19 (a few samples of this study predate the infection). Cell type and time point are not known.

This clonotype was counted at least ten times. The V and J genes are TRBV6-2 or TRBV6-3 and TRBJ2-4, with 7 bases that match TRBD2. The CDR3 totals 16 residues. Germline V gene lookup returns CDR1 MNHEY and CDR2 SVGEGT. J was trimmed by 6 bases and V by 6 bases; bases with no gene match: 14. The CDR3 region has the DNA TGTGCCAGCAGAAATGCTCCACTAGCGTGGGGAAACATTCAGTACTTC. It encodes CASRNAPLAWGNIQYF.

This clonotype was detected only a few times. The chain couples TRBV11-3 to TRBJ2-3, with 12 bases that match TRBD2. V was pared by 5 bases and J by 1 base, with 10 bases of the junction left unmatched. Germline V gene lookup returns CDR1 SGHNT and CDR2 YENEEA. The CDR3 spans 18 residues. The DNA of the CDR3 is TGTGCCAGCAGCATGCGACTAGCGGGAGTAGTGGGCACAGATACGCAGTATTTT. It encodes CASSMRLAGVVGTDTQYF.

This clonotype was counted many times. The chain uses TRBV6-5 and TRBJ2-1; D perhaps matches TRBD1 (6 bases). The CDR3 contains 13 residues. V gave up 2 bases and J gave up 7 bases, with 9 bases separating them. CDR1 is MNHEY, CDR2 SVGAGI, per germline. CDR3 in DNA: TGTGCCAGCAGTTACCGAGGGACAAATGAGCAGTTCTTC. This encodes CASSYRGTNEQFF.

The rearrangement uses TRBV7-6 and TRBJ2-5; possibly TRBD2 for D (5 bases). Deletions cut 7 bases from V and 1 base from J, with 13 bases between. From germline, CDR1 is SGHVS and CDR2 FNYEAQ. This CDR3 spans 14 amino acids. CDR3 residues: CASTPQEVQETQYF. The CDR3 bases are TGTGCCAGCACCCCCCAGGAGGTCCAAGAGACCCAGTACTTC.

The chain joins TRBV29-1 to TRBJ2-3; 7 positions agree with TRBD2. This CDR3 region has 16 residues. Germline trimming cut 4 bases from V and 2 bases from J; bases unmatched to any gene: 12. The germline V gene encodes CDR1 SQVTM and CDR2 ANQGSEA. Here the CDR3 reads CSVVPLAEHTTDTQYF. CDR3 nucleotide sequence: TGCAGCGTTGTTCCGCTAGCGGAGCACACCACAGATACGCAGTATTTT.